This TCR beta chain was found in a study of cytotoxic CD8 clonotypes in ibrutinib-treated CLL. Profiling relied on immunoSEQ multiplex PCR, and the TCRdb table lists in-frame clones only, not all of them. This table has 70,000 to 85,000 clones, more than 75% appearing once. Germline values: CDR1 SGHAT, CDR2 FQNNGV. Trimming took off 3 bases at V and 0 bases at J, with 14 bases between the two ends. This CDR3 region has 16 residues. This clone was seen once. The chain links TRBV11-2 to TRBJ1-2; D is undetermined. The sequence was obtained from a human donor with chronic lymphocytic leukemia. Sample: PBMCs, taken at disease progression, from a patient treated with ibrutinib. The CDR3 sequence is CASSFPRRTPNYGYTF. The CDR3 nucleotides read TGTGCCAGCAGCTTCCCGCGAAGAACTCCTAACTATGGCTACACCTTC.